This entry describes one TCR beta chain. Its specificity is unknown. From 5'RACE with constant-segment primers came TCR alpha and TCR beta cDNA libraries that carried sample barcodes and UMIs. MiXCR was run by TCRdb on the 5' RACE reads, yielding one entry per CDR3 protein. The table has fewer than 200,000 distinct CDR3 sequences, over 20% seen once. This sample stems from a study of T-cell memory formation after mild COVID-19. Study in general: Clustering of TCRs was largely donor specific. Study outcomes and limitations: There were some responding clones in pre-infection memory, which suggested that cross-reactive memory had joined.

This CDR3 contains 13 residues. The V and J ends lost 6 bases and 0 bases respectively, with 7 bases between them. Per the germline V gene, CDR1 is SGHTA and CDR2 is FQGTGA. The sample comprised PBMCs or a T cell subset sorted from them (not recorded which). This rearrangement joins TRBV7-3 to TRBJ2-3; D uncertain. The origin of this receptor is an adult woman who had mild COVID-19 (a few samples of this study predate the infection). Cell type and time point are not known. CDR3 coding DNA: TGTGCCAGCAGTTCCGAAAGCACAGATACGCAGTATTTT. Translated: CASSSESTDTQYF.